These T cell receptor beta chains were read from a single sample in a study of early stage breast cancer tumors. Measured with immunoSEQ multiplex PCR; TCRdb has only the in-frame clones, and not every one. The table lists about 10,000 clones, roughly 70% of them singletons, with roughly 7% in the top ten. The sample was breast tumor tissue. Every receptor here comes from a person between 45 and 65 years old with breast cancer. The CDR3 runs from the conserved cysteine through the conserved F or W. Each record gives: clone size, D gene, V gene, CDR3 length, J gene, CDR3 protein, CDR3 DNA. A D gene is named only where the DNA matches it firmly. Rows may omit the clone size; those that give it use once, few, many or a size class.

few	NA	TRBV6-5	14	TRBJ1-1	CASSYSEALTEAFF	TGTGCCAGCAGTTACTCAGAAGCCCTTACTGAAGCTTTCTTT
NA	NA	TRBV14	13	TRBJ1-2	CASRRDGDYGYTF	TGTGCCAGCAGAAGGGACGGGGACTATGGCTACACCTTC
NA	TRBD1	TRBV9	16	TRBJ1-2	CASSVFDRASNYGYTF	TGTGCCAGCAGCGTATTTGACAGGGCGTCTAACTATGGCTACACCTTC
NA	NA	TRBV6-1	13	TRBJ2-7	CASSDRGDYEQYF	TGTGCCAGCAGTGACAGGGGGGACTACGAGCAGTACTTC
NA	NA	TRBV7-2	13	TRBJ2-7	CASSLADLSEQYF	TGTGCCAGCAGCTTAGCAGACCTAAGCGAGCAGTACTTC
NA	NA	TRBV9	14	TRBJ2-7	CASSVAHVNYEQYF	TGTGCCAGCAGCGTAGCACACGTAAACTACGAGCAGTACTTC
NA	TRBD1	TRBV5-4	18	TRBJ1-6	CASSQGQGTSSYNSPLHF	TGTGCCAGCAGCCAGGGACAGGGGACAAGCTCCTATAATTCACCCCTCCACTTT
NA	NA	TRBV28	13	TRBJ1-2	CASSLDGSYGYTF	TGTGCCAGCAGTTTGGACGGGAGCTATGGCTACACCTTC
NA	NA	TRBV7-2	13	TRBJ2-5	CASSFGGIETQYF	TGTGCCAGCAGCTTTGGTGGAATTGAGACCCAGTACTTC
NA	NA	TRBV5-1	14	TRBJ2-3	CASSSFAGPDTQYF	TGCGCCAGCAGCTCGTTTGCGGGGCCAGATACGCAGTATTTT
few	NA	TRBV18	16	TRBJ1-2	CASSPLPAGGVYGYTF	TGTGCCAGCTCACCACTCCCGGCAGGCGGAGTCTATGGCTACACCTTC
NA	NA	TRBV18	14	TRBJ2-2	CASSLDSLSGELFF	TGTGCCAGCTCCCTAGACAGCCTCAGCGGGGAGCTGTTTTTT
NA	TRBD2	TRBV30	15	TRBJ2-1	CAWDDGLGGYNEQFF	TGTGCCTGGGATGATGGACTAGGAGGTTACAATGAGCAGTTCTTC